The clone carrying this T cell receptor beta chain was counted a few times. Among Cohort 3 donors, those recovered had two negative PCRs, clearance, or symptom resolution. The data belong to a study of blood T cell repertoires in COVID-19. Germline V gives CDR1 SNHLY, CDR2 FYNNEI. The CDR3 runs to 14 residues. Trimming pared 3 bases from V and 5 bases from J, leaving 11 bases between. The method was immunoSEQ multiplex PCR; TCRdb's version includes in-frame clones alone and lacks a portion of them. The sample carries more than 300,000 clones, approximately 90% recorded once. The chain employs TRBV2 and TRBJ1-5, with TRBD1 as a possible D gene (6 bases). Specimen: PBMCs or T cells enriched from blood (not recorded which). This receptor was obtained from a woman aged 25 to 39 who had recovered from COVID-19. In nucleotides, the CDR3 is TGTGCCAGCAGTGATTACAGGGCGGATCAGCCCCAGCATTTT. It specifies CASSDYRADQPQHF.